The clone carrying this T cell receptor (beta chain) was recorded only once. Looked up from germline, CDR1 is SNHLY and CDR2 is FYNNEI. Losses at the gene ends were 2 bases for V and 7 bases for J; bases not matched to a gene: 2. The CDR3 totals 14 residues. These data are taken from a study of shared T cell receptors in the human thymus. Profiling relied on immunoSEQ multiplex PCR, and the TCRdb table lists in-frame clones only, not all of them. Among 550,000 to 800,000 clones listed, approximately 83% were seen once. The sample was also reused in another study, on human thymus T cells. Per that paper: Samples came from healthy Finnish infants during open corrective cardiac surgery. Resections removed during corrective heart surgery provided the thymus tissue used. Both thymic and peripheral blood repertoires showed apparently biased V and J usage. Related studies noted strongly shared thymic repertoires across unrelated people.

The sample comprised thymocytes. The source is a girl younger than two with a congenital heart defect. The chain couples TRBV2 to TRBJ1-6; 7 positions match TRBD1. CDR3 sequence reads: CASSETGVNSPLHF. CDR3 DNA sequence: TGTGCCAGCAGTGAAACAGGGGTCAATTCACCCCTCCACTTT.